Shown below are 20 T cell receptor beta chains from a single sample sequenced in a study of T cell responses to AZD1222 COVID-19 vaccine. TCRdb keeps only in-frame clones here, not all; method: immunoSEQ multiplex PCR. The repertoire consists of fewer than 70,000 clones, with roughly 90% occurring once and the leading ten covering 4.9%. The sample consisted of peripheral blood, taken on day 0 of AZD1222 vaccination. The receptors come from an adult in good health.

The rearrangement links TRBV6-5 to TRBJ1-1, with 9 bases matching TRBD1. After removal of 6 bases from V and 5 bases from J, the junction contained 7 bases not matched to a gene. CDR1 and CDR2 (germline): MNHEY, SVGAGI. The CDR3 runs to 14 residues. CDR3 amino acids: CASSLQGARTEAFF. Here the CDR3 DNA reads TGTGCCAGCAGCCTACAGGGGGCAAGGACTGAAGCTTTCTTT.

This clone was detected only once. The J gene is TRBJ2-7, the V gene TRBV7-2; a weak D match, TRBD1 (5 bases). Trimming took off 4 bases at V and 3 bases at J, with 16 bases between the two ends. Germline V gene sequence: CDR1 SGHTA, CDR2 FQGNSA. This CDR3 has 15 amino acids. CDR3 sequence: CASSSEPGRVYEQYF. As DNA, the CDR3 is TGTGCCAGCAGCTCCGAGCCGGGCAGGGTCTACGAGCAGTACTTC.

J is TRBJ1-1 and V is TRBV10-2; 9 bases match TRBD1. The J segment lost 4 bases and the V segment lost 6 bases, leaving 6 bases of the junction unmatched. CDR3 length: 14 amino acids. Germline V gives CDR1 WSHSY, CDR2 SAAADI. The CDR3 nucleotides are TGCGCCAGCAGGTCTACAGGGGGCTCCACTGAAGCTTTCTTT. Translation gives CASRSTGGSTEAFF.

This clone was counted a single time. This sequence joins TRBV3-1 (or the pseudogene TRBV3-2) and TRBJ1-3, with unresolved D. V was cut by 7 bases and J by 2 bases, with 15 bases left in between. The CDR3 runs 15 residues. Looked up from germline, CDR1 is LGHDT and CDR2 is YNNKEL (reference sequence). As DNA, the CDR3 is TGTGCCAGCACCACCCCCGGGCGCACTGGAAACACCATATATTTT. It encodes CASTTPGRTGNTIYF.

This clone was detected a few times. The sample holds other DNA sequences that translate to the same CDR3. This chain connects TRBV2 to TRBJ1-5; D uncertain. This CDR3 is built from 12 residues. CDR1 SNHLY and CDR2 FYNNEI come from the germline V gene. V lost 2 bases to trimming and J lost 4 bases, with 3 bases between them. The CDR3 nucleotides are TGTGCCAGCAGTGAACCAAATCAGCCCCAGCATTTT. Its protein is CASSEPNQPQHF. Full variable domain (missing parts from reference TRBV2 and TRBJ1-5): EPEVTQTPSHQVTQMGQEVILRCVPISNHLYFYWYRQILGQKVEFLVSFYNNEISEKSEIFDDQFSVERPDGSNFTLKIRSTKLEDSAMYFCASSEPNQPQHFGDGTRLSIL.

J is TRBJ1-5 and V is TRBV6-5; D is undetermined. CDR3 size: 13 residues. The germline V gene has CDR1 MNHEY and CDR2 SVGAGI. Trimming shortened V by 6 bases and J by 5 bases, and 11 bases separated the two germline ends. CDR3 sequence reads: CASSLYLDQPQHF. CDR3 nucleotide sequence: TGTGCCAGCAGCCTTTACCTGGATCAGCCCCAGCATTTT.

The V gene is TRBV5-6, the J gene TRBJ1-6, with TRBD1 identical over 7 bases. This CDR3 has 16 residues. The germline V gene encodes CDR1 SGHDT and CDR2 YYEEEE. J lost 5 bases, V lost 0 bases, and 5 bases had no gene match. CDR3 bases: TGTGCCAGCAGCTTGGACAGGGGCAACCATAATTCACCCCTCCACTTT. This translates into CASSLDRGNHNSPLHF.

This chain links TRBV25-1 with TRBJ2-2; 10 bases fit TRBD1. Trimming took 4 bases from V and 7 from J; bases not matched to a gene: 6. This CDR3 comprises 15 residues. CDR1 and CDR2 (germline): MGHDK, SYGVNS. The CDR3 is CASSGDRGVIGELFF. CDR3 sequence (DNA): TGTGCCAGCAGTGGGGACAGGGGTGTAATCGGGGAGCTGTTTTTT.

This clone was counted between two and nine times. The V call is TRBV10-3, the J call TRBJ1-5; 11 nucleotides align to TRBD1. The V gene end was trimmed by 8 bases and the J gene end by 8 bases; junction bases not matched to a gene: 8. Per germline, CDR1 ENHRY and CDR2 SYGVKD. This CDR3 has 14 residues. The CDR3 spells CAIWTGGAFEPQHF. CDR3 coding DNA: TGTGCCATCTGGACAGGGGGCGCTTTTGAGCCCCAGCATTTT.

The V gene is TRBV19, the J gene TRBJ2-2; TRBD1 matches 7 bases. Germline V gene sequence: CDR1 LNHDA, CDR2 SQIVND (reference sequence). The V and J ends lost 0 bases and 7 bases, in that order; junction bases with no gene match: 2. The CDR3 contains 14 residues. CDR3 coding DNA: TGTGCCAGTAGTATAGAACAGGGGAGCGGGGAGCTGTTTTTT. It encodes CASSIEQGSGELFF.

The chain links TRBV30 to TRBJ1-1; TRBD1 agrees at 8 bases. Per the germline V gene, CDR1 is GTSNPN and CDR2 is SVGIG (reference sequence). This CDR3 region has 12 residues. V shed 7 bases, J shed 6 bases, and the junction held 7 bases outside the gene matches. The CDR3 is CALKVRGPEAFF. CDR3 bases: TGTGCCTTAAAGGTCAGGGGGCCTGAAGCTTTCTTT.

The chain has TRBV15 and TRBJ2-2; D is unresolved. The CDR3 spans 15 residues. Germline values: CDR1 LNHNV, CDR2 YYDKDF (reference sequence). Trimming removed 0 bases from V and 5 bases from J, with 10 bases in between. The CDR3 loop reads CATSRDGDPTGELFF. CDR3 DNA sequence: TGTGCCACCAGCAGAGATGGCGATCCAACCGGGGAGCTGTTTTTT.

The V and J genes are TRBV7-7 and TRBJ2-1, with 14 bases identical to TRBD2. Looked up from germline, CDR1 is SSHAT and CDR2 is FNYEAQ (reference sequence). The CDR3 is 18 amino acids. Unmatched junction bases numbered 6, after V lost 5 bases and J lost 0 bases. The CDR3 DNA is TGTGCCAGCAGCCCGGGACTAGCGGGGGTGACCTCCTACAATGAGCAGTTCTTC. This codes for CASSPGLAGVTSYNEQFF.

The gene calls are TRBV19 and TRBJ1-2, with 8 bases lining up with TRBD1. The CDR3 extends over 17 amino acids. The junction had 13 bases not matched to a gene; V was cut back by 3 bases and J by 4 bases. CDR1 LNHDA and CDR2 SQIVND come from the germline V gene (reference sequence). Written as DNA, the CDR3 is TGTGCCAGTAGTATGGCGGGGAGACAGGGGAGTACCTATGGCTACACCTTC. Encoded protein: CASSMAGRQGSTYGYTF.

The gene calls are TRBV5-1 and TRBJ2-5; 12 positions match TRBD2. Germline CDR1 reads SGHRS; CDR2 reads YFSETQ. V lost 4 bases and J lost 4; bases outside the gene matches: 8. The CDR3 contains 16 residues. CDR3 region: CASSPSTSGGRETQYF. The CDR3 nucleotides read TGCGCCAGCAGCCCATCGACTAGCGGGGGACGAGAGACCCAGTACTTC.

This clone was found once. The V gene is TRBV11-2, the J gene TRBJ1-1; D remains ambiguous. Deletions cut 4 bases from V and 0 bases from J, with 6 bases between. From germline, CDR1 is SGHAT and CDR2 FQNNGV. This CDR3 has 13 amino acids. Written as DNA, the CDR3 is TGTGCCAGCAGCTCTCAGGTGAACACTGAAGCTTTCTTT. Translating gives CASSSQVNTEAFF. Complete variable domain (other parts from reference TRBV11-2 and TRBJ1-1): EAGVAQSPRYKIIEKRQSVAFWCNPISGHATLYWYQQILGQGPKLLIQFQNNGVVDDSQLPKDRFSAERLKGVDSTLKIQPAKLEDSAVYLCASSSQVNTEAFFGQGTRLTVV.

The chain is built from TRBV5-4 and TRBJ1-1; the D is unclear. Germline-derived CDR1 and CDR2 are SGHNT and YYREEE (reference sequence). The length of the CDR3 is 13 residues. Trimming cost V 8 bases and J 4 bases, with 15 bases left between them. The CDR3 nucleotides are TGTGCCAGTTTTTTATCGCGGGGCACTGAAGCTTTCTTT. It yields the protein CASFLSRGTEAFF.

V and J are TRBV19 and TRBJ2-2; 9 bases are shared with TRBD1. The V segment lost 3 bases and the J segment 4 bases; nucleotides outside the gene matches: 9. Germline V gene sequence: CDR1 LNHDA, CDR2 SQIVND (reference sequence). This CDR3 region has 17 residues. Here the CDR3 reads CASSMGYGTGSTGELFF. In DNA, the CDR3 is TGTGCCAGTAGTATGGGGTACGGGACAGGGAGCACCGGGGAGCTGTTTTTT.

The J gene is TRBJ1-2, the V gene TRBV14; D gene unclear. Germline-derived CDR1 and CDR2 are SGHDN and FVKESK. Trimming shortened V by 1 base and J by 0 bases, and 0 bases separated the two germline ends. CDR3 length: 12 amino acids. The CDR3 nucleotides read TGTGCCAGCAGCCAAGCTAACTATGGCTACACCTTC. Its translation is CASSQANYGYTF. The full variable domain, with the rest looked up from reference TRBV14 and TRBJ1-2, is EAGVTQFPSHSVIEKGQTVTLRCDPISGHDNLYWYRRVMGKEIKFLLHFVKESKQDESGMPNNRFLAERTGGTYSTLKVQPAELEDSGVYFCASSQANYGYTFGSGTRLTVV.

The V gene is TRBV19, the J gene TRBJ2-7; TRBD2 matches at 7 bases. V lost 4 bases, J lost 4 bases, and 4 bases stayed unmatched. The CDR3 sequence is 13 residues long. Germline assignment: CDR1 LNHDA and CDR2 SQIVND (reference sequence). CDR3 nucleotide sequence: TGTGCCAGTAGTAGGGAGGGAATATACGAGCAGTACTTC. Residues: CASSREGIYEQYF.